The 24 T cell receptor beta chains listed next were all sequenced from one sample in a study of regulatory dendritic cells for organ transplantation. Profiled with immunoSEQ multiplex PCR; TCRdb holds only in-frame clones, not every one. The sample lists about 20,000 clones, more than 60% occurring once. No antigen is known for these receptors. CFSE-labeled sorted T cells met regulatory or mature dendritic cells for 5 to 6 days. The sample taken for sequencing was memory CD4+ T cells from blood cultured with regulatory dendritic cells. Subset noted: CD45RO+ memory T cells. The receptors here all came from a human donor in good health.

This chain links TRBV2 with TRBJ2-7; no definite D call. The CDR3 contains 13 residues. In germline, CDR1 is SNHLY, CDR2 FYNNEI. The ends were cut back, 8 bases at V and 3 bases at J, with 14 bases in the middle. The CDR3 reads CASGYFSNYEQYF. The CDR3 DNA follows: TGTGCCAGCGGCTATTTTTCTAACTACGAGCAGTACTTC.

V usage is TRBV29-1 and J usage is TRBJ2-3; D remains ambiguous. The germline CDR1 and CDR2 sequences are SQVTM and ANQGSEA. Trimming took 1 base from V and 2 from J, leaving 7 bases between them. The CDR3 loop spans 13 amino acids. CDR3 sequence (DNA): TGCAGCGTTGAAGGTGGAGACACAGATACGCAGTATTTT. Amino acid sequence: CSVEGGDTDTQYF.

The genes are TRBV7-2 and TRBJ2-3; D unclear. CDR1 and CDR2 (germline): SGHTA, FQGNSA. The CDR3 spans 12 residues. V lost 5 bases and J lost 2, with 5 bases in between. The CDR3 sequence: CASSILTDTQYF. DNA of the CDR3: TGTGCCAGCAGCATACTCACAGATACGCAGTATTTT.

The rearrangement uses TRBV6-5 and TRBJ2-7; D gene uncertain. This CDR3 contains 13 residues. The V gene lost 2 bases and the J gene lost 3 bases, with 8 bases spanning the gap. Germline-derived CDR1 and CDR2 are MNHEY and SVGAGI. CDR3 region: CASSYGRNYEQYF. The CDR3 DNA is TGTGCCAGCAGTTACGGCAGAAACTACGAGCAGTACTTC.

The genes are TRBV7-2 and TRBJ2-3; no definite D call. The V gene's germline CDR1 is SGHTA and CDR2 FQGNSA. Between the trimmed V and J ends, which lost 5 bases and 0 bases, there was a span of 6 bases. This CDR3 is built from 13 residues. The CDR3 reads CASSTTSTDTQYF. In DNA form, the CDR3 reads TGTGCCAGCAGCACAACTAGCACAGATACGCAGTATTTT. The complete variable domain, with remaining parts taken from reference TRBV7-2 and TRBJ2-3, reads GAGVSQSPSNKVTEKGKDVELRCDPISGHTALYWYRQSLGQGLEFLIYFQGNSAPDKSGLPSDRFSAERTGGSVSTLTIQRTQQEDSAVYLCASSTTSTDTQYFGPGTRLTVL.

The chain couples TRBV19 to TRBJ2-2; no definite D call. Germline CDR1 LNHDA, CDR2 SQIVND (reference sequence). The CDR3 runs 11 residues. V was shortened by 4 bases and J by 7 bases, with 4 bases between the two germline ends. The CDR3 loop reads CASSSSGELFF. The CDR3 nucleotides are TGTGCCAGTAGTAGCAGCGGGGAGCTGTTTTTT.

The V call is TRBV2, the J call TRBJ1-2; D is uncertain. Germline V gene lookup returns CDR1 SNHLY and CDR2 FYNNEI. With 1 base removed from V and 7 bases from J, the gap between germline ends came to 10 bases. The CDR3 extends over 13 amino acids. DNA for the CDR3: TGTGCCAGCAGTGAAGAATCGGCAGGTGGCTACACCTTC. Its translation: CASSEESAGGYTF. The entire variable domain, with the rest obtained from reference TRBV2 and TRBJ1-2, is as follows: EPEVTQTPSHQVTQMGQEVILRCVPISNHLYFYWYRQILGQKVEFLVSFYNNEISEKSEIFDDQFSVERPDGSNFTLKIRSTKLEDSAMYFCASSEESAGGYTFGSGTRLTVV.

CDR3 in amino acids: CASSLFLGTSGRSGYEQYF. The CDR3 DNA follows: TGTGCCAGTAGTCTATTCCTCGGGACTAGCGGGAGAAGTGGCTACGAGCAGTACTTC. The chain uses TRBV19 and TRBJ2-7, with 14 nucleotides matching TRBD2. This CDR3 comprises 19 residues. Trimming cost V 5 bases and J 3 bases; bases outside gene matches: 15. Looked up from germline, CDR1 is LNHDA and CDR2 is SQIVND (reference sequence).

The V and J genes are TRBV4-1 and TRBJ1-6; D unclear. Germline V gene data show CDR1 as MGHRA and CDR2 as YSYEKL. V was trimmed by 3 bases and J by 0 bases, leaving 9 bases between them. The CDR3 runs to 16 residues. The CDR3 reads CASSQIRSSYNSPLHF. CDR3 nucleotides: TGCGCCAGCAGCCAGATTCGAAGCTCCTATAATTCACCCCTCCACTTT.

CDR3 nucleotides: TGTGCCACCCAGAAAGACCGGGGGTCGACCGGGGAGCTGTTTTTT. This sequence encodes CATQKDRGSTGELFF. V gene TRBV6-1 combines with J gene TRBJ2-2; D might be TRBD2 (6 bases). Trimming cost V 10 bases and J 5 bases, with 20 bases left between them. The V gene's germline CDR1 is MNHNS and CDR2 SASEGT. The CDR3 is 15 residues long.

The rearrangement links TRBV4-2 to TRBJ2-1, with a possible D match to TRBD2 (7 bases). Per germline, CDR1 LGHNA and CDR2 YNFKEQ. Trimming took 4 bases from V and 3 from J, leaving 16 bases between them. CDR3 length: 16 amino acids. The CDR3 loop is CASSPGEGGDYNEQFF. CDR3 coding DNA: TGTGCCAGCAGCCCCGGGGAGGGGGGCGACTACAATGAGCAGTTCTTC.

J is TRBJ2-3 and V is TRBV10-3, with D perhaps TRBD1 (7 bases). Trimming took 7 bases from V and 3 from J, leaving 14 bases between them. The CDR3 spans 14 residues. CDR1 is ENHRY, CDR2 SYGVKD, per germline. The DNA of the CDR3 is TGTGCCATCATGGAGGCAGGGGGGACAGATACGCAGTATTTT. Translating gives CAIMEAGGTDTQYF.

This rearrangement joins TRBV5-4 to TRBJ2-3; TRBD2 agrees at 9 bases. The V segment lost 3 bases and the J segment 6 bases; nucleotides outside the gene matches: 11. CDR1 is SGHNT and CDR2 is YYREEE in the germline V gene (reference sequence). CDR3 length equals 16 residues. CDR3 region: CASSSGRPSGTDTQYF. The CDR3 region has the DNA TGTGCCAGCAGCTCCGGCCGGCCTAGCGGGACCGATACGCAGTATTTT.

The chain links TRBV7-8 to TRBJ2-3; TRBD2 matches 10 bases. The CDR3 has 16 amino acids. The germline gives CDR1 SGHVS, CDR2 FQNEAQ. J lost 5 bases, V lost 1 base, and 6 bases had no gene match. The CDR3 coding sequence is TGTGCCAGCAGCTTAGTCTGGGCTAGCGGGGGAGATACGCAGTATTTT. Protein: CASSLVWASGGDTQYF. The variable domain in full, completed from reference TRBV7-8 and TRBJ2-3, reads GAGVSQSPRYKVAKRGQDVALRCDPISGHVSLFWYQQALGQGPEFLTYFQNEAQLDKSGLPSDRFFAERPEGSVSTLKIQRTQQEDSAVYLCASSLVWASGGDTQYFGPGTRLTVL.

The chain combines TRBV7-2 with TRBJ1-2; D is possibly TRBD1 (6 bases). The ends were cut back, 1 base at V and 5 bases at J, with 20 bases in the middle. Per the germline V gene, CDR1 is SGHTA and CDR2 is FQGNSA. CDR3 length equals 17 residues. CDR3 protein: CASSLDRVSFAYYGYTF. For the CDR3, the DNA is TGTGCCAGCAGCTTAGACAGGGTCAGTTTCGCTTATTATGGCTACACCTTC.

V usage is TRBV19 and J usage is TRBJ2-7; D unresolved. The CDR3 runs 13 residues. V lost 3 bases and J 7 bases, leaving 13 bases between the germline ends. CDR1 is LNHDA, CDR2 SQIVND, per germline (reference sequence). The CDR3 protein is CASSMSLAIEQYF. CDR3 DNA sequence: TGTGCCAGTAGTATGTCACTGGCGATTGAGCAGTACTTC.

This clone was counted only a few times. The chain couples TRBV9 to TRBJ1-1; TRBD1 aligns across 8 bases. Per the germline V gene, CDR1 is SGDLS and CDR2 is YYNGEE. With V trimmed by 0 bases and J by 1 base, 5 bases remained unmatched. The CDR3 covers 16 residues. CDR3 protein: CASSVAIQGANTEAFF. The CDR3 nucleotides read TGTGCCAGCAGCGTAGCTATTCAGGGGGCGAACACTGAAGCTTTCTTT.

The J gene is TRBJ2-2, the V gene TRBV7-6; D remains ambiguous. V was clipped by 1 base and J by 7 bases, with 7 bases between them. Germline V CDR1 and CDR2: SGHVS, FNYEAQ. This CDR3 is built from 13 residues. The CDR3 sequence is CASSLVAGGELFF. The CDR3 nucleotides are TGTGCCAGCAGCTTAGTCGCCGGCGGGGAGCTGTTTTTT.

The genes are TRBV7-2 and TRBJ2-5, with 9 nucleotides matching TRBD2. Germline CDR1 is SGHTA and CDR2 is FQGNSA. Trimming took 4 bases from V and 4 from J; bases not matched to a gene: 4. The CDR3 runs to 14 residues. The CDR3 region is CASSSLAGRETQYF. In nucleotides, the CDR3 is TGTGCCAGCAGCTCCCTAGCGGGGAGAGAGACCCAGTACTTC.

The sample holds one count of this clone. The rearrangement links TRBV25-1 to TRBJ1-4, with 9 bases fitting TRBD1. V shed 3 bases and J 5 bases; nucleotides not matched to a gene: 4. The CDR3 is made up of 15 amino acids. The V gene's germline CDR1 is MGHDK and CDR2 SYGVNS. The CDR3, as DNA: TGTGCCAGCAGTGAGGCGGGACAGGGCAATGAAAAACTGTTTTTT. It codes for CASSEAGQGNEKLFF.

The chain joins TRBV5-1 to TRBJ2-3; D is unresolved. CDR1 is SGHRS and CDR2 is YFSETQ in the germline V gene. The CDR3 sequence is 11 residues long. The V end was cut by 3 bases, the J end by 6 bases, with 5 bases between. CDR3 sequence reads: CASSSYDTQYF. The CDR3 region has the DNA TGCGCCAGCAGCTCGTACGATACGCAGTATTTT.

The V call is TRBV7-2, the J call TRBJ2-7; TRBD2 might be the D (6 bases). The CDR3 spans 14 residues. Trimming left V 3 bases short and J 6 bases short, with 15 bases between. Germline V gene data show CDR1 as SGHTA and CDR2 as FQGNSA. CDR3 sequence (DNA): TGTGCCAGCAGCTTTAGGGGTCTGGAGGGCGAGCAGTACTTC. Protein: CASSFRGLEGEQYF.

V usage is TRBV7-2 and J usage is TRBJ2-7; D might be TRBD2 (6 bases). CDR3 size: 15 residues. V was trimmed by 4 bases and J by 7 bases, leaving 20 bases between them. Looked up from germline, CDR1 is SGHTA and CDR2 is FQGNSA. The CDR3 DNA follows: TGTGCCAGCAGCTCTCGGGACTTAATGGCGGAAGAGCAGTACTTC. It translates to CASSSRDLMAEEQYF.

The chain has TRBV19 and TRBJ2-5, with 7 bases identical to TRBD1. Germline loops: CDR1 LNHDA, CDR2 SQIVND (reference sequence). The V gene end was trimmed by 11 bases and the J gene end by 6 bases; junction bases not matched to a gene: 15. This CDR3 contains 14 residues. The CDR3: CASSPDRAVKTQYF. The DNA of the CDR3 is TGTGCCTCTTCGCCAGACAGGGCAGTAAAGACCCAGTACTTC.